Listed below are T cell receptor beta chains from one sample, sequenced in a study of cytomegalovirus exposure and HLA in healthy donors. This table comes from immunoSEQ multiplex PCR, and its TCRdb copy is limited to in-frame clones, with some not included. This repertoire shows 100,000 to 150,000 clones, roughly 70% found once; its top ten account for less than 3.5%. Sequencing was carried out using PBMCs. The receptors were sampled from a woman in her 40s in good health and CMV-seropositive. CDR3s leave out the opening cysteine and the closing phenylalanine or tryptophan. The order of the fields is clone size, V gene, CDR3 protein. Rows may omit the clone size; those that give it use once, few, many or a size class.

few | TRBV9 | ASSPLSGGFTYNEQF
NA | TRBV5-1 | ASSRSGTNPEAF
NA | TRBV29-1 | SVEVRLAGNYEQY
few | TRBV4-3 | ASSQATTGHSGNTIY
NA | TRBV6-5 | ASSYSSGGPGEQY
NA | TRBV14 | ASSRLDGINYGYT
NA | TRBV10-2 | ASSESNEVTVRY
NA | TRBV5-4 | ASSFWTGISGNTIY
NA | TRBV5-1 | ASSLDPTSGYADTQY
few | TRBV28 | ASKGQGYNQPQH
few | TRBV30 | AWSSGTGTSYEQY
NA | TRBV7-2 | ASSQTSGRATYNEQF
NA | TRBV28 | ASSHGRVKDQPQH
NA | TRBV4-1 | ASSSSGTGYEQY
NA | TRBV19 | ASRRTSGRLDNEQF
NA | TRBV5-6 | ASSLVGDYEQY
NA | TRBV7-9 | ASSPSTGNYGYT
NA | TRBV2 | ASSEAREKPY
NA | TRBV6-5 | ASSYSTGLNTGELF
NA | TRBV7-9 | ASSLTGAGQPQH
once | TRBV2 | ASSLRVNEQF
NA | TRBV7-9 | ASSLYRGHHQETQY
few | TRBV6-5 | ASSERGNGEQY
NA | TRBV5-1 | ASSYETGTPTKAF
NA | TRBV5-6 | ASSPTNRYYEQY
NA | TRBV19 | ASSEPGGAGQPQH
once | TRBV4-2 | ASSHPGTSEGGGIQY
few | TRBV19 | ASRKQGGETEAF
NA | TRBV2 | ASSPDNSGANVLT
NA | TRBV5-1 | ASSADRDPDTQY
NA | TRBV7-7 | ASSLSGATNEKLF
NA | TRBV13 | ASSPGTSGINEQF
NA | TRBV23-1 | ASSQSTPSGRRYEQY
NA | TRBV4-3 | ASSQEQGNTEAF
NA | TRBV7-8 | ASSGLTGLVDYGYT
NA | TRBV7-8 | ASSPRIAGGLYNEQF
NA | TRBV4-1 | ASSQVADSYEQY
NA | TRBV7-6 | ASSLLSGRGQEQF
few | TRBV29-1 | SVRTGMNTEAF
few | TRBV29-1 | SVQVGTGGFNEQF
NA | TRBV7-2 | ASSSGTAGVQPQH
few | TRBV4-1 | ASSQVAGGRYEQF
NA | TRBV5-1 | ASSTFQRGRNTGELF
NA | TRBV9 | ASSGTSTDTQY
NA | TRBV12-5 | ASGLVTGVTNEKLF
NA | TRBV19 | ASTPLGGSNQPQH
NA | TRBV25-1 | ASSEYGDRSQPQH
NA | TRBV7-2 | ASSPPGTEYNEQF
NA | TRBV9 | ASSVEASGGQEY
NA | TRBV19 | ATGVRDREFNTEAF
NA | TRBV28 | ASSLRGNNEQF
NA | TRBV4-2 | ASSQGLGTSGYEQY
few | TRBV30 | AWSVKETQY
NA | TRBV25-1 | ASTRGPGSHTQY